Below, 10 T cell receptor beta chains from the same sample are listed, as sequenced in a study of chemoradiotherapy in HPV16-positive cancers. The table came from immunoSEQ multiplex PCR; TCRdb's copy has only in-frame clones and leaves some out. The sample holds around 40,000 clones, 76% seen once. Sequenced material: blood, taken from a patient who underwent chemoradiotherapy. The receptors derive from a human donor with HPV-associated anogenital cancer.

V and J are TRBV10-3 and TRBJ1-6; TRBD1 might be the D (5 bases). V was cut by 7 bases and J by 2 bases, with 12 bases left in between. The CDR3 covers 15 residues. Germline CDR1 and CDR2: ENHRY and SYGVKD. The CDR3 DNA is TGTGCCATCATTAGGGGTTGGCCCTATAATTCACCCCTCCACTTT. This gives the protein CAIIRGWPYNSPLHF.

The count of this clone is one. This rearrangement joins TRBV5-6 to TRBJ1-2; D might be TRBD1 (5 bases). CDR3 length: 13 amino acids. Germline CDR1 reads SGHDT; CDR2 reads YYEEEE. The V end lost 4 bases, the J end lost 8 bases, and 15 bases lay between the germline ends. The DNA of the CDR3 is TGTGCCAGCAGCCCCACTCGGAGGGACGGCTACACCTTC. Amino acids: CASSPTRRDGYTF. The full variable domain, with the rest looked up from reference TRBV5-6 and TRBJ1-2, is DAGVTQSPTHLIKTRGQQVTLRCSPKSGHDTVSWYQQALGQGPQFIFQYYEEEERQRGNFPDRFSGHQFPNYSSELNVNALLLGDSALYLCASSPTRRDGYTFGSGTRLTVV.

This clone has more than one count but fewer than ten. The sample carries other DNA sequences with the same CDR3. The rearrangement uses TRBV19 and TRBJ1-2, with TRBD1 matching over 7 bases. This CDR3 spans 15 amino acids. The J segment lost 4 bases and the V segment lost 1 base, leaving 6 bases of the junction unmatched. Germline V gene data show CDR1 as LNHDA and CDR2 as SQIVND (reference sequence). This chain's CDR3 is CASSIVPGTVYGYTF. The CDR3 DNA follows: TGTGCCAGTAGTATAGTCCCCGGGACAGTCTATGGCTACACCTTC.

CDR3 DNA: TGCGCCAGCAGGGTCTCACAAGTCCTAGAAGCTTTCTTT. Translation gives CASRVSQVLEAFF. The V and J genes are TRBV10-2 and TRBJ1-1; D is undetermined. This CDR3 spans 13 amino acids. Trimming removed 6 bases from V and 8 bases from J, with 16 bases in between. Germline V gene sequence: CDR1 WSHSY, CDR2 SAAADI.

The rearrangement uses TRBV7-9 and TRBJ1-5; possibly TRBD1 for D (5 bases). Germline CDR1 reads SEHNR; CDR2 reads FQNEAQ (reference sequence). The germline V and J ends were trimmed by 5 bases and 1 base, with 9 bases remaining between them. This CDR3 region has 14 residues. CDR3 protein: CASSDSGSNQPQHF. In DNA form, the CDR3 reads TGTGCCAGCAGCGATTCAGGGAGCAATCAGCCCCAGCATTTT. Complete variable domain (other parts from reference TRBV7-9 and TRBJ1-5): DTGVSQNPRHKITKRGQNVTFRCDPISEHNRLYWYRQTLGQGPEFLTYFQNEAQLEKSRLLSDRFSAERPKGSFSTLEIQRTEQGDSAMYLCASSDSGSNQPQHFGDGTRLSIL.

The rearrangement links TRBV11-2 to TRBJ1-6, with D hard to call. The CDR3 has 17 amino acids. The V end lost 2 bases, the J end lost 8 bases, and 19 bases lay between the germline ends. Germline V gives CDR1 SGHAT, CDR2 FQNNGV. The CDR3 reads CASSLFLRGRSYSPLHF. CDR3 DNA: TGTGCCAGCAGCTTATTTCTAAGAGGCCGTAGTTATTCACCCCTCCACTTT.

This sequence joins TRBV5-4 and TRBJ1-1; tentative D call: TRBD1 (6 bases). V was trimmed by 2 bases and J by 10 bases, leaving 15 bases between them. CDR3 length equals 13 residues. Germline values: CDR1 SGHNT, CDR2 YYREEE (reference sequence). The DNA of the CDR3 is TGTGCCAGCAGCTTTCCAGGGGCGGGTGTAGCTTTCTTT. Translation gives CASSFPGAGVAFF.

V and J are TRBV18 and TRBJ2-1, with 7 nucleotides matching TRBD1. V lost 3 bases, J lost 4 bases, and 0 bases stayed unmatched. The CDR3 is 13 amino acids. Looked up from germline, CDR1 is KGHSH and CDR2 is LQKENI. CDR3 nucleotide sequence: TGTGCCAGCTCACCGACAGGGTACAATGAGCAGTTCTTC. Its protein is CASSPTGYNEQFF.

The V call is TRBV29-1, the J call TRBJ1-4, with unresolved D. CDR1 is SQVTM and CDR2 is ANQGSEA in the germline V gene. V lost 6 bases, J lost 4 bases, and 18 bases lay in between. The CDR3 length is 15 residues. In DNA, the CDR3 is TGCAGCGTGGCTAGCCGGCCGGGATTTAATGAAAAACTGTTTTTT. Translating gives CSVASRPGFNEKLFF. Full variable domain (remainder filled in from reference TRBV29-1 and TRBJ1-4): SAVISQKPSRDICQRGTSLTIQCQVDSQVTMMFWYRQQPGQSLTLIATANQGSEATYESGFVIDKFPISRPNLTFSTLTVSNMSPEDSSIYLCSVASRPGFNEKLFFGSGTQLSVL.

V and J are TRBV14 and TRBJ1-2; D gene unclear. This CDR3 is 13 amino acids long. The V and J ends lost 0 bases and 4 bases respectively, with 6 bases between them. Germline values: CDR1 SGHDN, CDR2 FVKESK. Here the CDR3 reads CASSQDPVYGYTF. The CDR3 coding sequence is TGTGCCAGCAGCCAAGATCCAGTCTATGGCTACACCTTC.